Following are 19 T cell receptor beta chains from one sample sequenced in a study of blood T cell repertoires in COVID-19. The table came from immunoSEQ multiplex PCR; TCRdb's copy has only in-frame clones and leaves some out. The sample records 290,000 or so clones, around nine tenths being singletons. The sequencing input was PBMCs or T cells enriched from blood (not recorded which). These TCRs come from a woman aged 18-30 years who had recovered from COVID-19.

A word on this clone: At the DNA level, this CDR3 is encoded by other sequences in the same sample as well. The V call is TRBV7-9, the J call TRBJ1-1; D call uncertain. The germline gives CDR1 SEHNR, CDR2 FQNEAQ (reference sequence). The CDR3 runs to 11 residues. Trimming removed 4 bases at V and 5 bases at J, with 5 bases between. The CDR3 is CASSYGTEAFF. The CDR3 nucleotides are TGTGCCAGCAGCTACGGTACTGAAGCTTTCTTT.

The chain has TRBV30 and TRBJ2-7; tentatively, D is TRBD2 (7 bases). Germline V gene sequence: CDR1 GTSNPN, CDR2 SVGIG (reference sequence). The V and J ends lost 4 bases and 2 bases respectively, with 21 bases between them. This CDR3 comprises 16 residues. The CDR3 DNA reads TGTGCCTGGACCCTCGGGAGGCAGGGGATCGCCTACGAGCAGTACTTC. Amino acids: CAWTLGRQGIAYEQYF. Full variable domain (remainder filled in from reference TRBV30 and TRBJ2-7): SQTIHQWPATLVQPVGSPLSLECTVEGTSNPNLYWYRQAAGRGLQLLFYSVGIGQISSEVPQNLSASRPQDRQFILSSKKLLLSDSGFYLCAWTLGRQGIAYEQYFGPGTRLTVT.

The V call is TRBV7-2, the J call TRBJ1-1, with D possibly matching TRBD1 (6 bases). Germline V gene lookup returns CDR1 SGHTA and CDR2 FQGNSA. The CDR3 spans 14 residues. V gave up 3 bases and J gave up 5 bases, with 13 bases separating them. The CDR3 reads CASSLSGGRTEAFF. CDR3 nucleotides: TGTGCCAGCAGCTTGTCCGGGGGGCGGACTGAAGCTTTCTTT.

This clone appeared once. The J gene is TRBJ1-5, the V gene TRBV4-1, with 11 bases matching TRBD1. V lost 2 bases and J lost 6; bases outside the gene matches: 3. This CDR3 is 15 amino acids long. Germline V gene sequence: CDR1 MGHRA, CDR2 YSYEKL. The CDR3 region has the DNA TGCGCCAGCAGCCAACGGACAGGGGGCGGTCAGCCCCAGCATTTT. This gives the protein CASSQRTGGGQPQHF.

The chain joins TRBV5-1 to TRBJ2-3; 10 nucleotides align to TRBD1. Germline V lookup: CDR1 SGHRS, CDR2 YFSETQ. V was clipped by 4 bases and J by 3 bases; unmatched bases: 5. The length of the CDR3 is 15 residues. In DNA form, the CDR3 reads TGCGCCAGCAGCCCGCGACAGGGGGCAACAGATACGCAGTATTTT. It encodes CASSPRQGATDTQYF.

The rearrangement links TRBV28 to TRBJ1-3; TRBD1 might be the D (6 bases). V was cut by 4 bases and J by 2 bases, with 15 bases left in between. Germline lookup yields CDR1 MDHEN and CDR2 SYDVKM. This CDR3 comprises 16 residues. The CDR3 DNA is TGTGCCAGCAGTTGGGCGGGGGCGCGGGCTGGAAACACCATATATTTT. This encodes CASSWAGARAGNTIYF.

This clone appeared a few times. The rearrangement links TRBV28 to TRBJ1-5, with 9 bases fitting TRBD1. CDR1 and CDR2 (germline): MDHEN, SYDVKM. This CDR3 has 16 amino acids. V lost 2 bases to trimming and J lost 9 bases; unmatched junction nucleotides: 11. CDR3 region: CASSLRRYRGLGPQHF. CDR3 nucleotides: TGTGCCAGCAGTTTACGTCGTTACAGGGGGCTCGGGCCCCAGCATTTT. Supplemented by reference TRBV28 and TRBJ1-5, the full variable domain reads DVKVTQSSRYLVKRTGEKVFLECVQDMDHENMFWYRQDPGLGLRLIYFSYDVKMKEKGDIPEGYSVSREKKERFSLILESASTNQTSMYLCASSLRRYRGLGPQHFGDGTRLSIL.

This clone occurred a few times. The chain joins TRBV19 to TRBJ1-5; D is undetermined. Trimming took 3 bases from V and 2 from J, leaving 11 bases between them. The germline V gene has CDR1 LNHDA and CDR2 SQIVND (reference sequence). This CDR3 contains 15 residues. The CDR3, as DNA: TGTGCCAGTAGTATCGAGCGGGGAGGCAATCAGCCCCAGCATTTT. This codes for CASSIERGGNQPQHF.

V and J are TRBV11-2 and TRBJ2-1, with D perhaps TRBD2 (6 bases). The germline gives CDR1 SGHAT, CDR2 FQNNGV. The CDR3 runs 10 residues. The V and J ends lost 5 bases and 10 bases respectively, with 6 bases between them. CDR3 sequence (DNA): TGTGCCAGCAGCGGGGGGGAGCAGTTCTTC. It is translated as CASSGGEQFF.

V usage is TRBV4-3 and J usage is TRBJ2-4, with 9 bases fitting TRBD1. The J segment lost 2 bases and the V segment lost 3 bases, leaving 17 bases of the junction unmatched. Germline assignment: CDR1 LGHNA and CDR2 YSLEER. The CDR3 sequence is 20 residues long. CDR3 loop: CASSHRILPGQGRTKNIQYF. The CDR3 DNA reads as TGCGCCAGCAGCCACCGAATTCTTCCGGGACAGGGCAGAACCAAAAACATTCAGTACTTC.

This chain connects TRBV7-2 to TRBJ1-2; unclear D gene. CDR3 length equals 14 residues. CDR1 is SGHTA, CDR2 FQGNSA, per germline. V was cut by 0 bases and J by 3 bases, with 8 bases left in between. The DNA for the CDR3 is TGTGCCAGCAGCTTAGCGGGCGGGGACTATGGCTACACCTTC. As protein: CASSLAGGDYGYTF.

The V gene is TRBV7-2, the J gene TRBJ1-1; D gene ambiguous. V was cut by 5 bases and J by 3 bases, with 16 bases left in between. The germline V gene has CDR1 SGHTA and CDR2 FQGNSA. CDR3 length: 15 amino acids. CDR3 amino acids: CASSLTPEGYTEAFF. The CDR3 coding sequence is TGTGCCAGCAGCCTCACCCCGGAGGGATACACTGAAGCTTTCTTT.

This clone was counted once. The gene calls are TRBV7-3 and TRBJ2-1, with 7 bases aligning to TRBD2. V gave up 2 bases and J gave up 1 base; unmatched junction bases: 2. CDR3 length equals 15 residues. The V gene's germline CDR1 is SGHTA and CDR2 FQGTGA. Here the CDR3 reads CASSLSGGSYNEQFF. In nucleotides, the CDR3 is TGTGCCAGCAGCTTATCGGGGGGTTCCTACAATGAGCAGTTCTTC.

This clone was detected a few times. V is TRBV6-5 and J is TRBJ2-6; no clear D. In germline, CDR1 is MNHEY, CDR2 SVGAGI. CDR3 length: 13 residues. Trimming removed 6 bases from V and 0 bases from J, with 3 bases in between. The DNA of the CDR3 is TGTGCCAGCAGCCTCTCTGGGGCCAACGTCCTGACTTTC. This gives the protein CASSLSGANVLTF.

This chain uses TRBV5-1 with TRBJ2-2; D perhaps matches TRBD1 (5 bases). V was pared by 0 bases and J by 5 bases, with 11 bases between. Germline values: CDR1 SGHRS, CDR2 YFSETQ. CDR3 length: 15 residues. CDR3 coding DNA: TGCGCCAGCAGCTTGGGGGCAGGGCGGACCGGGGAGCTGTTTTTT. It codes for CASSLGAGRTGELFF.

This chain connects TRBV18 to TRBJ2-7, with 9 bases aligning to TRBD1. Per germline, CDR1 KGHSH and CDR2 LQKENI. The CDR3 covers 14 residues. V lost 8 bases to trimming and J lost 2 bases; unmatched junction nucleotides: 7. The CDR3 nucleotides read TGTGCCAGCGCGGAGACAGGGGGGACCTACGAGCAGTACTTC. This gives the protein CASAETGGTYEQYF.

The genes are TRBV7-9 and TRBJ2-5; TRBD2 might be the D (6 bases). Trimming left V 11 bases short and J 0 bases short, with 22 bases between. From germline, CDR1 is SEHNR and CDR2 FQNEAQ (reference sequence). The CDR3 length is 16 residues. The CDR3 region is CAGFRPGLWYQETQYF. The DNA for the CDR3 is TGTGCCGGTTTCCGGCCGGGACTTTGGTACCAAGAGACCCAGTACTTC.

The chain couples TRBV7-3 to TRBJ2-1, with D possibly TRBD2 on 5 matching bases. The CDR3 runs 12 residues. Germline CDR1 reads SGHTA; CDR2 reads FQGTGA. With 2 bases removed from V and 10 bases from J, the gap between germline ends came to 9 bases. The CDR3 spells CASSLAGGEQFF. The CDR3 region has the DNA TGTGCCAGCAGCTTAGCGGGTGGGGAGCAGTTCTTC.

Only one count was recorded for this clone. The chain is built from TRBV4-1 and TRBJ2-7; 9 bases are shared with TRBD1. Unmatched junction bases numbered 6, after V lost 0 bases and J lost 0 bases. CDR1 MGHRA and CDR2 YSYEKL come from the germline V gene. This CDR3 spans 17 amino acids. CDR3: CASSQELVGQGSYEQYF. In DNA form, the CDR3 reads TGCGCCAGCAGCCAAGAGCTAGTGGGACAGGGCTCCTACGAGCAGTACTTC.